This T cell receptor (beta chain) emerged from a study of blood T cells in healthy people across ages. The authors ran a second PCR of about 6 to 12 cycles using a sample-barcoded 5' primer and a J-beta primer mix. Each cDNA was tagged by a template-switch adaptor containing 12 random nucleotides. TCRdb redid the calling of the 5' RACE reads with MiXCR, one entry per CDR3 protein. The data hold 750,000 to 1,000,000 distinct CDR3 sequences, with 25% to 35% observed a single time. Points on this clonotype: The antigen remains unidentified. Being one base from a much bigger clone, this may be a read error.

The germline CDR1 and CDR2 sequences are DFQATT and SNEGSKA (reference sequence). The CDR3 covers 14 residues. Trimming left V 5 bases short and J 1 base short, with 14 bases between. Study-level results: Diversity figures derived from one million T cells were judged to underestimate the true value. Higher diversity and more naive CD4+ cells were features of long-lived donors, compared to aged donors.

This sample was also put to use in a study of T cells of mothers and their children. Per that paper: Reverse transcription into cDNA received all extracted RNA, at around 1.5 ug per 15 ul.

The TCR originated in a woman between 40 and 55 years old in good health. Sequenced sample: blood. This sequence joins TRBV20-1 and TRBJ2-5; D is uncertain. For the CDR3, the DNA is TGCAGTGCTGATTCGACTGGCGGCCAAGAGACCCAGTACTTC. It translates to CSADSTGGQETQYF.